This T cell receptor beta chain was obtained from a study of CD8+CD57+ T cells in acquired aplastic anemia. Study at large: Sorted CD4+ and CD8+ cells gave a mean 3.2 ug DNA, range roughly 0.18 to 30 ug. Average CD4+ read depth in healthy donors was about 9.8 million reads. General study results and limits: Patients and healthy controls showed no significant CD8+ Simpson's diversity difference. In common between the patients and the controls were twenty-nine CD8+ CDR3 sequences.

TCR beta VDJ and CDR3 profiling used genomic DNA as template. TCRdb fed the reads into MiXCR, producing one record per CDR3 protein. This table holds some 210,000 distinct CDR3 sequences, around 60% found once. Notes on this clonotype: Antigen: not known.

Trimming removed 8 bases from V and 1 base from J, with 16 bases in between. This CDR3 region has 14 residues. Germline V lookup: CDR1 SQVTM, CDR2 ANQGSEA. Sequenced material: sorted CD4+, CD8+, or CD8+CD57+ T cells (not recorded which) from PBMCs. The sequence derives from a human donor in good health. This chain connects TRBV29-1 to TRBJ2-3; D tentatively reads TRBD1 or TRBD2 (5 bases each). CDR3 region: CSSGPPRGTDTQYF. CDR3 nucleotide sequence: TGCAGCTCGGGGCCTCCCCGGGGCACAGATACGCAGTATTTT.